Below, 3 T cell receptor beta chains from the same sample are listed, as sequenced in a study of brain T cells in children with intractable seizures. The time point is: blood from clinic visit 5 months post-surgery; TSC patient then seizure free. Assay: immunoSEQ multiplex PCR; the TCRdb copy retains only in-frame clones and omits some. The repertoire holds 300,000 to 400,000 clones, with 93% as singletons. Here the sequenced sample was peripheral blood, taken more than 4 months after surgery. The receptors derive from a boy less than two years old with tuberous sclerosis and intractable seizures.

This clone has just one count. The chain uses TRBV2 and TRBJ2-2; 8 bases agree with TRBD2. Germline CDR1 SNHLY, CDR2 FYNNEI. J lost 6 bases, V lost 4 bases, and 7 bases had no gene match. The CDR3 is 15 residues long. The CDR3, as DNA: TGTGCCAGCAGTGCAGCGGGAGCTAGGTCCGGGGAGCTGTTTTTT. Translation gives CASSAAGARSGELFF.

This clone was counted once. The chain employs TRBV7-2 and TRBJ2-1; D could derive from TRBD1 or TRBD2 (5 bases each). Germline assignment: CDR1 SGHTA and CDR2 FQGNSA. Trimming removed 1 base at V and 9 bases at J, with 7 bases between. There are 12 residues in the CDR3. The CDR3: CASSLGGTEQFF. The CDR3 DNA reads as TGTGCCAGCAGCTTAGGAGGGACTGAGCAGTTCTTC.

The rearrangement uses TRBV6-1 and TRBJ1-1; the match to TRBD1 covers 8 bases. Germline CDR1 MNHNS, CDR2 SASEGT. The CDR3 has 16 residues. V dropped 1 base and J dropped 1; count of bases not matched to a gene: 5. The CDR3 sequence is CASSEVRGQGNTEAFF. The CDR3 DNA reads TGTGCCAGCAGTGAAGTTAGAGGACAGGGGAACACTGAAGCTTTCTTT.